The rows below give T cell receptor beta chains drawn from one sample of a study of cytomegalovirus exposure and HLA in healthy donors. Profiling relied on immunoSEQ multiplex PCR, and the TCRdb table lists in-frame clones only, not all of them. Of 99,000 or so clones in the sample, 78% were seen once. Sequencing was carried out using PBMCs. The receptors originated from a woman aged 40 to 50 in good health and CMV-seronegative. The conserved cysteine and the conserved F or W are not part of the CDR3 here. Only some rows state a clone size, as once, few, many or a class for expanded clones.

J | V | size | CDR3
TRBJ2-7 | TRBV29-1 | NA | SVEWASGGVTYEQY
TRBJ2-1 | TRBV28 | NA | ASSENWREGLGSYNEQF
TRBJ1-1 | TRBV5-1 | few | ASSLGTHPEVTEAF
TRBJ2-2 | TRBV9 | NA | ASSVVDIRTVTGELF
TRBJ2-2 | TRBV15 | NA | ATSRVPSGELF
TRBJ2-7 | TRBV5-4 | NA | ASSPRQGFYEQY
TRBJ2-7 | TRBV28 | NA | ASSFTSGRHEQY
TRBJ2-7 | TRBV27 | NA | ASSLISGDVSYEQY
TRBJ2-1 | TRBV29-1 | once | SVRRSYNEQF
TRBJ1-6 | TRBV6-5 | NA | ASKRSGTVYSPLH
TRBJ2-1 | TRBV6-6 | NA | ASSDGDYNEQF
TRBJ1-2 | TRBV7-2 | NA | ASRPPAGSYGYT
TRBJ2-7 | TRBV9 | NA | ASSGGQGTSYEQY
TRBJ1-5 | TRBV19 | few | ASSMTGGLGNQPQH
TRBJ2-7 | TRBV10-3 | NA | AISEERDDEQY
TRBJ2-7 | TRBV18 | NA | ASSPPAQGSPYEQY
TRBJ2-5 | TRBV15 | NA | ATGRETQY
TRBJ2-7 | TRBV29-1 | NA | SVEGGVALRADEQY
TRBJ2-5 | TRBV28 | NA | ASSPPTGLRPQY
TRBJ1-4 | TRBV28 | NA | ASRLTTGGALDEKLF
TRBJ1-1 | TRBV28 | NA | ASSLMGGRATEAF
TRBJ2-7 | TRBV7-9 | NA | ASSLGEGTYEQY
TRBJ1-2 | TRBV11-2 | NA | ASSLGTGRGGYT
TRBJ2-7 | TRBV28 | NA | ASSLRAGVGYEQY
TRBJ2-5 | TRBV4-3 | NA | ASSPLGEGRETQY
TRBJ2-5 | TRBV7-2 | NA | ASSSLARQETQY
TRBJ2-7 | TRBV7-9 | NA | ASSSFPADEQY
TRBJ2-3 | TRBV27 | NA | ASSFSRQSTDTQY